What follows are 23 T cell receptor beta chains derived from one specimen sequenced in a study of human CD4 T cells and Enterobacteriaceae. The memory gate held CD4+ cells that were not CD45RA+CCR7+CD95- naive cells, over 95% pure. The assay was immunoSEQ multiplex PCR, and TCRdb's table has in-frame clones only and misses some. This table has some 30,000 clones, approximately 82% appearing once. The sample taken for sequencing was memory CD4+ T cells from blood. Receptors originate from a human donor in good health.

This clone was seen only once. The CDR3 sequence: CASSETSGTYNEQFF. In nucleotides, the CDR3 is TGTGCCAGCAGTGAAACTAGCGGCACATACAATGAGCAGTTCTTC. The chain couples TRBV2 to TRBJ2-1; 8 bases match TRBD2. The CDR3 has 15 residues. Germline V gene data show CDR1 as SNHLY and CDR2 as FYNNEI. Unmatched junction bases numbered 4, after V lost 2 bases and J lost 4 bases.

V gene TRBV10-1 combines with J gene TRBJ1-1; D is undetermined. CDR1 and CDR2 from the germline V gene are WNHNN and SYGVQD (reference sequence). CDR3 size: 13 residues. Trimming took 5 bases from V and 2 from J, leaving 9 bases between them. As DNA, the CDR3 is TGCGCCAGCAGTTTTGGGATTAACACTGAAGCTTTCTTT. Amino acids: CASSFGINTEAFF.

The rearrangement uses TRBV29-1 and TRBJ2-1; 7 bases agree with TRBD2. This CDR3 has 15 residues. Germline loops: CDR1 SQVTM, CDR2 ANQGSEA. V was pared by 4 bases and J by 0 bases, with 6 bases of the junction left unmatched. CDR3 coding DNA: TGCAGCGTTGTTTTAGGGGAGGGCTCCTACAATGAGCAGTTCTTC. Its protein is CSVVLGEGSYNEQFF.

V gene TRBV19 combines with J gene TRBJ2-7; D is ambiguous. Germline CDR1 reads LNHDA; CDR2 reads SQIVND (reference sequence). Trimming stripped 8 bases from V and 0 bases from J, with 14 bases between. The CDR3 runs to 14 residues. The chain's CDR3 is CASGIGLDSYEQYF. For the CDR3, the DNA is TGTGCCAGTGGAATCGGGTTGGACTCCTACGAGCAGTACTTC.

The chain uses TRBV15 and TRBJ2-3; D ambiguous. The CDR3 has 16 amino acids. In germline, CDR1 is LNHNV, CDR2 YYDKDF (reference sequence). Trimming pared 4 bases from V and 1 base from J, leaving 15 bases between. The CDR3 DNA follows: TGTGCCACCAGCAACCCTGCGAGGTGGGGCACAGATACGCAGTATTTT. Its translation: CATSNPARWGTDTQYF.

This clone appeared once. V and J are TRBV6-1 and TRBJ1-3, with D possibly being TRBD1 (6 bases). The CDR3 runs to 15 residues. Trimming shortened V by 7 bases and J by 0 bases, and 13 bases separated the two germline ends. Per germline, CDR1 MNHNS and CDR2 SASEGT. The CDR3 loop reads CASTRTASSGNTIYF. The CDR3 region has the DNA TGTGCCAGCACTAGGACAGCATCCTCTGGAAACACCATATATTTT.

The chain carries TRBV4-1 and TRBJ2-2; D might be TRBD2 (5 bases). There are 19 residues in the CDR3. The germline gives CDR1 MGHRA, CDR2 YSYEKL. With 0 bases removed from V and 6 bases from J, the gap between germline ends came to 23 bases. The CDR3 DNA sequence: TGCGCCAGCAGCCAAGATCCCCGGAGGAGCGGAAGAGGAGCCGGGGAGCTGTTTTTT. Amino acid sequence: CASSQDPRRSGRGAGELFF.

The CDR3 reads CASSEYGNTEAFF. Here the CDR3 DNA reads TGCGCCAGCAGTGAGTATGGGAACACTGAAGCTTTCTTT. The chain combines TRBV10-2 with TRBJ1-1; D remains ambiguous. V lost 1 base and J lost 1, with 4 bases in between. Germline V CDR1 and CDR2: WSHSY, SAAADI. The CDR3 has 13 residues.

V usage is TRBV6-1 and J usage is TRBJ1-5; D might be TRBD1 (6 bases). This CDR3 is 14 amino acids long. Germline assignment: CDR1 MNHNS and CDR2 SASEGT. The ends were cut back, 2 bases at V and 4 bases at J, with 9 bases in the middle. The DNA of the CDR3 is TGTGCCAGCAGTGAATCAGGGGAAAATCAGCCCCAGCATTTT. Translated: CASSESGENQPQHF.

As DNA, the CDR3 is TGCAGCGTTGAAGGCGAGGGGGCAACAGATACGCAGTATTTT. Protein: CSVEGEGATDTQYF. The J gene is TRBJ2-3, the V gene TRBV29-1, with 7 bases that match TRBD1. CDR3 length: 14 residues. Germline V gene data show CDR1 as SQVTM and CDR2 as ANQGSEA. With V trimmed by 1 base and J by 3 bases, 4 bases remained unmatched.

This clone has just one count. The V gene is TRBV12-5, the J gene TRBJ1-5; possibly TRBD1 for D (6 bases). V was pared by 3 bases and J by 2 bases, with 11 bases between. Germline CDR1 is LGHNT and CDR2 is FRNRAP. This CDR3 contains 15 residues. The CDR3 here is CASGLRGAGNQPQHF. The CDR3, as DNA: TGTGCTAGTGGTTTACGGGGGGCTGGCAATCAGCCCCAGCATTTT.

This sequence joins TRBV12-5 and TRBJ2-5; D may be TRBD2 (5 bases). Germline CDR1 and CDR2: LGHNT and FRNRAP. This CDR3 spans 17 amino acids. Trimming cost V 0 bases and J 5 bases, with 19 bases left between them. Here the CDR3 DNA reads TGTGCTAGTGGTTTGGTACAATCGGGATTTGGTAGGGAGACCCAGTACTTC. Translated: CASGLVQSGFGRETQYF. The entire variable domain, with the rest obtained from reference TRBV12-5 and TRBJ2-5, is as follows: DARVTQTPRHKVTEMGQEVTMRCQPILGHNTVFWYRQTMMQGLELLAYFRNRAPLDDSGMPKDRFSAEMPDATLATLKIQPSEPRDSAVYFCASGLVQSGFGRETQYFGPGTRLLVL.

The chain couples TRBV27 to TRBJ1-1; TRBD1 might be the D (6 bases). This CDR3 has 14 residues. CDR1 and CDR2 from the germline V gene are MNHEY and SMNVEV (reference sequence). The V and J ends lost 3 bases and 3 bases respectively, with 11 bases between them. The CDR3 DNA reads as TGTGCCAGCAGTTTTCAGGGGATGCACACTGAAGCTTTCTTT. This translates into CASSFQGMHTEAFF.

The V call is TRBV10-2, the J call TRBJ1-4, with unresolved D. The CDR3 sequence is 13 residues long. V was trimmed by 8 bases and J by 7 bases, leaving 14 bases between them. Germline values: CDR1 WSHSY, CDR2 SAAADI. CDR3 coding DNA: TGCGCCAGCGGCCTAGTAGGTGGTGAAAAACTGTTTTTT. Its protein product is CASGLVGGEKLFF.

CDR3 nucleotides: TGCGCCAGCAGGGGGTCTCTGAAGAACACTGAAGCTTTCTTT. Translated, it gives CASRGSLKNTEAFF. The rearrangement uses TRBV4-1 and TRBJ1-1; the D is unclear. V was shortened by 6 bases and J by 1 base, with 12 bases between the two germline ends. This CDR3 spans 14 amino acids. Germline CDR1 MGHRA, CDR2 YSYEKL.

The chain combines TRBV11-2 with TRBJ1-1; tentative D call: TRBD1 (5 bases). V shed 6 bases and J shed 5 bases, with 13 bases lying between them. CDR1 SGHAT and CDR2 FQNNGV come from the germline V gene. The CDR3 is 13 amino acids. In DNA form, the CDR3 reads TGTGCCAGCAGTCCCTCCCGGGGGACTGAAGCTTTCTTT. Its protein product is CASSPSRGTEAFF.

This clone was found once. CDR3 DNA: TGTGCCAGTAGTATCCGGACAGGGTACGGTTTCAATGAGCAGTTCTTC. It encodes CASSIRTGYGFNEQFF. The rearrangement links TRBV19 to TRBJ2-1, with TRBD1 identical over 8 bases. There are 16 residues in the CDR3. Trimming removed 3 bases from V and 6 bases from J; junction bases left unmatched: 10. Germline V gene sequence: CDR1 LNHDA, CDR2 SQIVND (reference sequence). Full variable domain (remainder filled in from reference TRBV19 and TRBJ2-1): DGGITQSPKYLFRKEGQNVTLSCEQNLNHDAMYWYRQDPGQGLRLIYYSQIVNDFQKGDIAEGYSVSREKKESFPLTVTSAQKNPTAFYLCASSIRTGYGFNEQFFGPGTRLTVL.

By share, this clone ranks as medium-sized. The rearrangement links TRBV5-4 to TRBJ1-2, with unresolved D. The germline V gene has CDR1 SGHNT and CDR2 YYREEE (reference sequence). Trimming took off 0 bases at V and 4 bases at J, with 13 bases between the two ends. This CDR3 has 15 amino acids. The CDR3 DNA reads TGTGCCAGCAGCTTGGGAGCTGCGGCTACCTATGGCTACACCTTC. Translated: CASSLGAAATYGYTF.

The J gene is TRBJ1-5, the V gene TRBV5-6; no clear D. Deletions cut 2 bases from V and 5 bases from J, with 8 bases between. The CDR3 consists of 13 residues. Germline loops: CDR1 SGHDT, CDR2 YYEEEE. The CDR3 sequence is CASSLKQYQPQHF. The CDR3 nucleotides read TGTGCCAGCAGCTTAAAACAGTATCAGCCCCAGCATTTT.

This sequence joins TRBV19 and TRBJ2-4, with unresolved D. Trimming removed 1 base from V and 0 bases from J, with 16 bases in between. Germline V gene data show CDR1 as LNHDA and CDR2 as SQIVND (reference sequence). The length of the CDR3 is 18 residues. In nucleotides, the CDR3 is TGTGCCAGTAGTATAGGACCTGTTCGCGGTTTAGCCAAAAACATTCAGTACTTC. Translation: CASSIGPVRGLAKNIQYF.

This clone was seen more than once but under ten times. The chain is built from TRBV7-3 and TRBJ2-7, with 7 bases identical to TRBD2. The V segment lost 3 bases and the J segment 4 bases; nucleotides outside the gene matches: 3. Germline assignment: CDR1 SGHTA and CDR2 FQGTGA. The CDR3 spans 13 residues. CDR3 in DNA: TGTGCCAGCAGCTTTCAGGGAGGGTACGAGCAGTACTTC. Its translation: CASSFQGGYEQYF.

The chain links TRBV5-1 to TRBJ2-5, with 12 bases that match TRBD2. Germline V gene data show CDR1 as SGHRS and CDR2 as YFSETQ. The CDR3 sequence is 15 residues long. With V trimmed by 5 bases and J by 5 bases, 7 bases remained unmatched. The DNA for the CDR3 is TGCGCCAGCAGAGCCGGGACTAGCGGGTTGGAGACCCAGTACTTC. Translated: CASRAGTSGLETQYF.

The chain couples TRBV7-9 to TRBJ2-5; 11 bases line up with TRBD2. This CDR3 comprises 15 residues. Trimming removed 5 bases from V and 2 bases from J; junction bases left unmatched: 4. Germline V gene data show CDR1 as SEHNR and CDR2 as FQNEAQ (reference sequence). The DNA for the CDR3 is TGTGCCAGCAGCCCGACTAGCGGGGATCAAGAGACCCAGTACTTC. Its protein product is CASSPTSGDQETQYF.